These T cell receptor beta chains were read from a single sample in a study of beta chain features in type 1 diabetes. Using immunoSEQ multiplex PCR, the repertoire was profiled, and TCRdb retains in-frame clones only, with some absent. The sample holds some 270,000 clones, under 8.5% seen once. Sequenced sample: central memory CD4+ T cells from blood. These TCRs come from a woman aged 18 to 35 in good health. The CDR3 runs from the conserved cysteine through the conserved F or W. Fields, in order: D gene, V gene, clone size, J gene, CDR3 DNA, CDR3 protein. D genes are given only for firm matches. Clone size is stated in some rows and not others, as once, few, many or a class when expanded.

d_gene: TRBD1
v_gene: TRBV18
abundance: NA
j_gene: TRBJ2-7
CDR3nt: TGTGCCAGCTCACCGAGGACAGGAAAATACGAGCAGTACTTC
CDR3aa: CASSPRTGKYEQYF

d_gene: TRBD1
v_gene: TRBV19
abundance: NA
j_gene: TRBJ1-5
CDR3nt: TGTGCCAGTAGTACTCCCCGGGCGAGGACAGGAAAAGGCAATCAGCCCCAGCATTTT
CDR3aa: CASSTPRARTGKGNQPQHF

d_gene: NA
v_gene: TRBV7-9
abundance: few
j_gene: TRBJ2-3
CDR3nt: TGTGCCAGCTGTTTGATGGGGGGCACAGATACGCAGTATTTT
CDR3aa: CASCLMGGTDTQYF

d_gene: NA
v_gene: TRBV7-2
abundance: NA
j_gene: TRBJ1-5
CDR3nt: TGTGCCAGCAGCTATCTCGCGGGATATCAGCCCCAGCATTTT
CDR3aa: CASSYLAGYQPQHF

d_gene: NA
v_gene: TRBV21-1
abundance: few
j_gene: TRBJ2-3
CDR3nt: TGCTCCCCCAGCGCCCTAGCGGGAGCCGTGAGCACAGATACGCAGTATTTT
CDR3aa: CSPSALAGAVSTDTQYF

d_gene: NA
v_gene: TRBV9
abundance: few
j_gene: TRBJ2-7
CDR3nt: TGTGCCAGCAGCGTAGAGGGAGCCGGACAAGTGGGGCGCGAGCAGTACTTC
CDR3aa: CASSVEGAGQVGREQYF

d_gene: TRBD2
v_gene: TRBV12-5
abundance: NA
j_gene: TRBJ2-2
CDR3nt: TGTGCTAGTGGTACCGGACTAGCGGGAACGAACACCGGGGAGCTGTTTTTT
CDR3aa: CASGTGLAGTNTGELFF

d_gene: NA
v_gene: TRBV5-1
abundance: few
j_gene: TRBJ2-1
CDR3nt: TGCGCCAGCAGCTTGGAAGGGCCCGTCTACAATGAGCAGTTCTTC
CDR3aa: CASSLEGPVYNEQFF

d_gene: NA
v_gene: TRBV15
abundance: few
j_gene: TRBJ2-1
CDR3nt: TGTGCCACCAGCACCGGTTCGTGGACGGCCGGCAATGAGCAGTTCTTC
CDR3aa: CATSTGSWTAGNEQFF

d_gene: NA
v_gene: TRBV2
abundance: NA
j_gene: TRBJ2-7
CDR3nt: TGTGCCAGCAGTCGGAGGGAGCGAAGATACGAGCAGTACTTC
CDR3aa: CASSRRERRYEQYF

d_gene: NA
v_gene: TRBV30
abundance: NA
j_gene: TRBJ2-3
CDR3nt: TGTGCCTGGTCAAGGGGGGATACGCAGTATTTT
CDR3aa: CAWSRGDTQYF

d_gene: NA
v_gene: TRBV11-3
abundance: many
j_gene: TRBJ2-1
CDR3nt: TGTGCCAGCAGCTTAGACTGGGATGACTACAATGAGCAGTTCTTC
CDR3aa: CASSLDWDDYNEQFF

d_gene: NA
v_gene: TRBV25-1
abundance: few
j_gene: TRBJ2-5
CDR3nt: TGTGCCAGCAGTGATGCCCGGGGGTCAGAAGAGACCCAGTACTTC
CDR3aa: CASSDARGSEETQYF